The next 10 T cell receptor beta chains were all read from a single sample in a study of blood T cells in healthy people across ages. Alongside a J-beta primer mix, a sample-barcoded 5' primer served in a second PCR lasting about 7 to 11 cycles. TCRdb used MiXCR to reprocess the 5' RACE reads, holding one entry per CDR3 protein. Here the sample spans hundreds of thousands of distinct CDR3 sequences, approximately 30% being singletons. What was sequenced was blood. Every receptor here comes from a woman aged 80 or over in good health.

The V and J genes are TRBV19 and TRBJ1-5; 9 bases align to TRBD1. The CDR3 sequence is 16 residues long. V dropped 5 bases and J dropped 2; count of bases not matched to a gene: 7. Germline CDR1 reads LNHDA; CDR2 reads SQIVND (reference sequence). Here the CDR3 reads CASSPGQGGGNQPQHF. As DNA, the CDR3 is TGTGCCAGTAGTCCGGGACAGGGAGGTGGCAATCAGCCCCAGCATTTT.

There are many counts of this clonotype. The chain joins TRBV5-5 to TRBJ2-5, with D perhaps matching TRBD2 (5 bases). This CDR3 is 13 amino acids long. The V end was cut by 4 bases, the J end by 6 bases, with 13 bases between. CDR1 and CDR2 (germline): SGHKS, YYEKEE (reference sequence). The CDR3 here is CASSPDGGKTQYF. In DNA, the CDR3 is TGTGCCAGCAGCCCGGACGGAGGAAAGACCCAGTACTTC.

This clonotype was counted ten times or more. This chain uses TRBV7-2 with TRBJ2-7; D perhaps matches TRBD2 (5 bases). Germline V gene lookup returns CDR1 SGHTA and CDR2 FQGNSA. Deletions cut 5 bases from V and 4 bases from J, with 18 bases between. This CDR3 has 15 residues. The CDR3 bases are TGTGCCAGCAGCCCGGGCGGGCGGCTACCTTACGAGCAGTACTTC. Protein sequence: CASSPGGRLPYEQYF. Variable domain in full (rest from reference TRBV7-2 and TRBJ2-7): GAGVSQSPSNKVTEKGKDVELRCDPISGHTALYWYRQSLGQGLEFLIYFQGNSAPDKSGLPSDRFSAERTGGSVSTLTIQRTQQEDSAVYLCASSPGGRLPYEQYFGPGTRLTVT.

This clonotype was counted many times. The chain has TRBV19 and TRBJ1-2; no clear D gene. Germline V gene lookup returns CDR1 LNHDA and CDR2 SQIVND (reference sequence). The CDR3 runs to 13 residues. V was cut by 3 bases and J by 4 bases, with 9 bases left in between. CDR3 residues: CASSINQVYGYTF. The CDR3 region has the DNA TGTGCCAGTAGTATTAACCAGGTCTATGGCTACACCTTC. Filled out from reference TRBV19 and TRBJ1-2, the complete variable domain reads DGGITQSPKYLFRKEGQNVTLSCEQNLNHDAMYWYRQDPGQGLRLIYYSQIVNDFQKGDIAEGYSVSREKKESFPLTVTSAQKNPTAFYLCASSINQVYGYTFGSGTRLTVV.

The chain uses TRBV7-2 and TRBJ2-5; TRBD2 might be the D (6 bases). The end of the DNA aligns better with TRBJ2-7, so the J call may be wrong. Per the germline V gene, CDR1 is SGHTA and CDR2 is FQGNSA. CDR3 length: 15 residues. In nucleotides, the CDR3 is TGTGCCAGCAGCTTAGAGGGCGCAATGGGAGGCGAGCAGTACTTC. Its protein product is CASSLEGAMGGEQYF.

About this clonotype itself: A much larger clone is a single base away; this may be a read error. This chain connects TRBV4-2 to TRBJ2-4, with 7 positions matching TRBD1. CDR1 LGHNA and CDR2 YNFKEQ come from the germline V gene. The CDR3 totals 15 residues. The CDR3 sequence is CAGSQVGGQLNIQYF. The CDR3 DNA is TGTGCCGGCAGCCAAGTTGGGGGACAGCTAAACATTCAGTACTTC.

At least ten counts were recorded for this clonotype. The chain employs TRBV12-3 or TRBV12-4 and TRBJ2-7; 8 positions match TRBD1. Trimming took 10 bases from V and 5 from J; bases not matched to a gene: 13. The CDR3 spans 14 residues. The CDR3 is CANCTRGRENEQYF. For the CDR3, the DNA is TGTGCCAACTGCACCAGGGGGCGCGAAAACGAGCAGTACTTC.

The chain carries TRBV10-2 and TRBJ1-1; D not certain. Between the trimmed V and J ends, which lost 7 bases and 4 bases, there was a span of 13 bases. The germline CDR1 and CDR2 sequences are WSHSY and SAAADI. This CDR3 region has 13 residues. For the CDR3, the DNA is TGCGCCAGCACTACGGACGGGAGCACTGAAGCTTTCTTT. Its translation is CASTTDGSTEAFF.

This clonotype has a count of ten or more. The chain recombines TRBV7-2 with TRBJ2-3; D may match TRBD1 or TRBD2 (5 bases each). In germline, CDR1 is SGHTA, CDR2 FQGNSA. With 3 bases removed from V and 6 bases from J, the gap between germline ends came to 10 bases. This CDR3 is built from 13 residues. The CDR3 coding sequence is TGTGCCAGCAGCTTGGGACCTATCGATACGCAGTATTTT. It translates to CASSLGPIDTQYF.

In its sample, this clonotype was seen a few times. The chain joins TRBV7-2 to TRBJ1-3; possible D gene TRBD1, 5 bases. Germline V gene sequence: CDR1 SGHTA, CDR2 FQGNSA. This CDR3 has 15 amino acids. V lost 5 bases to trimming and J lost 0 bases, with 11 bases between them. The CDR3 protein is CASSPGRSSGNTIYF. The CDR3 coding sequence is TGTGCCAGCAGCCCGGGACGGAGCTCTGGAAACACCATATATTTT.